This T cell receptor beta chain derives from a study of blood T cell repertoires in COVID-19. This CDR3 comprises 13 residues. Germline lookup yields CDR1 ENHRY and CDR2 SYGVKD. Trimming stripped 3 bases from V and 4 bases from J, with 7 bases between. Data came from immunoSEQ multiplex PCR; TCRdb stores just in-frame clones and leaves some out. Of around 140,000 clones listed, approximately 87% are singletons. The chain combines TRBV10-3 with TRBJ1-5, with D unclear. Sequencing input: peripheral blood. The receptor comes from a human donor in a cohort sampled during active COVID-19. The CDR3 spells CAISDEGNQPQHF. For the CDR3, the DNA is TGTGCCATCAGTGACGAGGGAAATCAGCCCCAGCATTTT.